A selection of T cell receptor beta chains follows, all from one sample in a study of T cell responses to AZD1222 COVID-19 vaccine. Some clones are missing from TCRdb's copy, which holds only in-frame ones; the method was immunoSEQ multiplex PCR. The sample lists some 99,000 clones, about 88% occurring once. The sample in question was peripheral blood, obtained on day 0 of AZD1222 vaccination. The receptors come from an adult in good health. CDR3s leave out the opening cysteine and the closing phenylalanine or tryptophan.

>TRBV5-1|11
ASSLTGSYGYT
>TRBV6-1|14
ASSDTLRDGDYGYT
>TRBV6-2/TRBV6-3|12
ASSQGGARYGYT
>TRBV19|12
ASIHPGRQEKLF
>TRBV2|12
ASIGGSSYNEQF
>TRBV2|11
ASSSALAWPQH
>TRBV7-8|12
ASSLGQGGYGYT
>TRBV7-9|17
ASSSGTDGGAGGANVLT
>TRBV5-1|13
ASSPRTGGYTEAF
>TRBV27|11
ASSLVTEGPQH
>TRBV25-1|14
ASSESKTLAKNIQY
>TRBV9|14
ASSRDRAPYNSPLH
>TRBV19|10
ASSRQGNIQY
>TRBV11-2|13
ASSLDPSYQETQY
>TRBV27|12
ASSFRQTYNEQF
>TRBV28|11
ASCPQGYYEQY
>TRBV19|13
ASSTHGWGYNEQF
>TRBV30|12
AWSGRGPANLIY
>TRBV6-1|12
ASSEWTGYYGYT
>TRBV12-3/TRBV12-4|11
ASSPRVMFEQF
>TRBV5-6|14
ASSKTSGRAGETQY
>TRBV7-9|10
ASSPLNQPQH
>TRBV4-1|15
ASSGGGGETSTDTQY
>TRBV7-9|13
ASSWDTSPYNEQF
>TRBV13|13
ASSLWDRANYGYT
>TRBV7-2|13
ASNARGYGNSPLH
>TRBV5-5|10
ASSLGLYEQY
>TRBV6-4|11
ASSAGGPAGLF
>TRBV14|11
ASSLPGAEKLF
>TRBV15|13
ATSRDLGATGELF